Many counts were recorded for the clone carrying this T cell receptor (beta chain). No antigen is known for it. TCR beta CDR3 sequences were amplified from RNA transcripts. The primer set for the first-round RT-PCR of the TCR CDR3 was HTBI. TCRdb reprocessed the multiplex PCR reads via MiXCR and lists one record per CDR3 protein. The sample includes around 420,000 distinct CDR3 sequences, roughly 14% of them seen just once. This CDR3 is 15 amino acids long. The V end was cut by 5 bases, the J end by 0 bases, with 11 bases between. Germline-derived CDR1 and CDR2 are SGHNT and YENEEA. This entry is derived from a study of T cells in Graves' hyperthyroidism and ophthalmopathy. The study's findings and limits: Ophthalmopathy was identified by the model a median about 6.8 months ahead of onset.

The gene calls are TRBV11-3 and TRBJ2-1, with D perhaps TRBD2 (6 bases). The TCR sequence derives from a woman between 18 and 30 years old with Graves' hyperthyroidism. The sample consisted of blood. The CDR3 protein is CASSPGLNSYNEQFF. The DNA of the CDR3 is TGTGCCAGCAGCCCGGGACTTAACTCCTACAATGAGCAGTTCTTC.